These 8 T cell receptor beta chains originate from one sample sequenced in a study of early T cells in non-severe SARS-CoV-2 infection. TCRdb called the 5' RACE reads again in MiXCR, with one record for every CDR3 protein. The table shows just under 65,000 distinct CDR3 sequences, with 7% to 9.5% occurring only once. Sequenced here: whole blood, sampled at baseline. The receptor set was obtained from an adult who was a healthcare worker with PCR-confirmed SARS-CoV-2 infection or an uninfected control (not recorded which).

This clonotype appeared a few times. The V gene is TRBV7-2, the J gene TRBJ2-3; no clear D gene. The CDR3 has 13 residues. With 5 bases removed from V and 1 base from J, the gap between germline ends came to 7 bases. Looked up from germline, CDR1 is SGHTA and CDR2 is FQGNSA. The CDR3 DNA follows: TGTGCCAGCAGCCCCCGTCGCACAGATACGCAGTATTTT. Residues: CASSPRRTDTQYF.

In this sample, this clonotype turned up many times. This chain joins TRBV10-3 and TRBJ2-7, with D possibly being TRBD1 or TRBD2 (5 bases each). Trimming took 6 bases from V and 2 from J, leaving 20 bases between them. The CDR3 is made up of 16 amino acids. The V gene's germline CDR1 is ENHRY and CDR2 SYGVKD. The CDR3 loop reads CAISDDRDVPPYEQYF. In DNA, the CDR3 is TGTGCCATCAGCGACGACCGGGACGTGCCACCCTACGAGCAGTACTTC.

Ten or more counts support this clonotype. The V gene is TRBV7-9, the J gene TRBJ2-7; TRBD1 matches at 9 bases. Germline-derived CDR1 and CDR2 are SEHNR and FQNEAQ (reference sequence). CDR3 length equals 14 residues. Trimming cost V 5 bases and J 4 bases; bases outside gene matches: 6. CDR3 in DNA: TGTGCCAGCAGCCCCCGGACAGGGGAATACGAGCAGTACTTC. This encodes CASSPRTGEYEQYF. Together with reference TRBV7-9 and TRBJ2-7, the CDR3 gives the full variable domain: DTGVSQNPRHKITKRGQNVTFRCDPISEHNRLYWYRQTLGQGPEFLTYFQNEAQLEKSRLLSDRFSAERPKGSFSTLEIQRTEQGDSAMYLCASSPRTGEYEQYFGPGTRLTVT.

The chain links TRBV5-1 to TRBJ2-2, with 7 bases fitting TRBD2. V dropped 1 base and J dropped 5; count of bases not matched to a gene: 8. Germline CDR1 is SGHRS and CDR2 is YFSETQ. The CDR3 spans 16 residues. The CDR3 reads CASSLPVAGDTGELFF. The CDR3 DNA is TGCGCCAGCAGCTTGCCCGTGGCGGGAGATACCGGGGAGCTGTTTTTT.

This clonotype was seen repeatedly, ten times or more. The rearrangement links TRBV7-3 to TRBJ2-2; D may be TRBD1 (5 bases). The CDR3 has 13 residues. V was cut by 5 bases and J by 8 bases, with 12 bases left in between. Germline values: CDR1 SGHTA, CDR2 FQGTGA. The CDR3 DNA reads TGTGCCAGCAGCCAAGGGGTGGAGGGGGAGCTGTTTTTT. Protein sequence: CASSQGVEGELFF.

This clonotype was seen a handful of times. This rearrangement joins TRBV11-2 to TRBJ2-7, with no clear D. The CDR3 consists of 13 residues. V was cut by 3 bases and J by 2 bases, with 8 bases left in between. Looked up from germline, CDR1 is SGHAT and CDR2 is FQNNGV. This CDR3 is CASSFPFTYEQYF. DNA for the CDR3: TGTGCCAGCAGCTTCCCGTTCACCTACGAGCAGTACTTC.

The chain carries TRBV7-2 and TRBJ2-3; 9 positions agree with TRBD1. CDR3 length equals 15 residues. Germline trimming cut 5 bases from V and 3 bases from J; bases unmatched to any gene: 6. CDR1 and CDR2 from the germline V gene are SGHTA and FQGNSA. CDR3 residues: CASSLPGQGTDTQYF. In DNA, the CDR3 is TGTGCCAGCAGCCTCCCGGGACAGGGTACAGATACGCAGTATTTT.

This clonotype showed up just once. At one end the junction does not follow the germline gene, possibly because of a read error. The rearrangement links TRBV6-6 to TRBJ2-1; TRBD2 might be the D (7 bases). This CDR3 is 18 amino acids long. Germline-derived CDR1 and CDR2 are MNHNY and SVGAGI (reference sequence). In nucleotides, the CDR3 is TGTGCCAACAGTTCTGGACTAGGGGGGGCATCGTCCTACAATGAGCAGTTCTTC. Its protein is CANSSGLGGASSYNEQFF.